This T cell receptor beta chain is from a study of shared clonotypes between healthy human individuals. CDR3 length: 15 amino acids. Trimming removed 1 base from V and 8 bases from J; junction bases left unmatched: 6. Per germline, CDR1 LGHNA and CDR2 YNFKEQ. Libraries were prepared by immunoSEQ multiplex PCR; TCRdb keeps only in-frame clonotypes and omits some of them. Altogether roughly 400,000 clones are present, roughly 96% being singletons, with the ten largest covering 0.32%. This clone appeared a single time. The TCR comes from a man aged 25 to 40 in good health. This sequence joins TRBV4-2 and TRBJ2-1; 9 nucleotides agree with TRBD2. Sequenced sample: memory CD8+ T cells sorted from blood. As to subset: CD45RO+ cells pooled with CCR7-negative TemRA cells. In DNA, the CDR3 is TGTGCCAGCAGCCAAGGGCGGGAGGGCCTTTATGAGCAGTTCTTC. Translated: CASSQGREGLYEQFF.